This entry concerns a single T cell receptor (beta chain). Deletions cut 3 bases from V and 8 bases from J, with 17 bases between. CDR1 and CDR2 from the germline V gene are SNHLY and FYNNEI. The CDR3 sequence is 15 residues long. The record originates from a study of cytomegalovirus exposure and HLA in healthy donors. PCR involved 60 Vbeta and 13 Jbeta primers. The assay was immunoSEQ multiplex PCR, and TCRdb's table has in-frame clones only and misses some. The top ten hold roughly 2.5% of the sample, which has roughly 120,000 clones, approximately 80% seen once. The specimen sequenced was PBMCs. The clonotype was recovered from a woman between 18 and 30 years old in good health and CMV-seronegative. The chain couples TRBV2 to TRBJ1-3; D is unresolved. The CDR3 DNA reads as TGTGCCAGCAGTGACCTAGCCAGGAAAAGGGACACCATATATTTT. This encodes CASSDLARKRDTIYF.